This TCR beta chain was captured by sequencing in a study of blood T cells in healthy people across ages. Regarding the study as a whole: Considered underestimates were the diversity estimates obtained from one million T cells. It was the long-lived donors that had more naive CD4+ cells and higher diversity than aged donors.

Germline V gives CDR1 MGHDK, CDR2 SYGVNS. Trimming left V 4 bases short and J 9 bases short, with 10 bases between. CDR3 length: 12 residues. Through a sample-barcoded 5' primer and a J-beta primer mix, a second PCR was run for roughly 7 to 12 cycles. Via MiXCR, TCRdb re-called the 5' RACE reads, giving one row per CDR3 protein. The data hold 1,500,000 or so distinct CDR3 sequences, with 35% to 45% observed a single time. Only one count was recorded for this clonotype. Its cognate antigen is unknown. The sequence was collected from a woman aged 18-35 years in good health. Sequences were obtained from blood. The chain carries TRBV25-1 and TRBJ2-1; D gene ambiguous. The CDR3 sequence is CASSVQDVEQFF. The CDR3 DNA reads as TGTGCCAGCAGTGTCCAGGATGTTGAGCAGTTCTTC.